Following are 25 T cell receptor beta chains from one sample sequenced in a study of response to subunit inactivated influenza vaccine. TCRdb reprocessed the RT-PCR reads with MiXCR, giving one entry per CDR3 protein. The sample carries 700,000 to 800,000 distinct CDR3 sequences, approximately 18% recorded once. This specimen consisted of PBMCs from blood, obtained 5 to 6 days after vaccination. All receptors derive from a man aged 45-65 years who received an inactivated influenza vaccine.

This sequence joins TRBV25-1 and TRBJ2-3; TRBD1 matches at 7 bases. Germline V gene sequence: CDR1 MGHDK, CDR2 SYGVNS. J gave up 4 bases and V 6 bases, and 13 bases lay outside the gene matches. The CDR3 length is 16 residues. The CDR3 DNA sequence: TGTGCCAGCAGCGCCTACGGGAACAGGGGCCCAGATACGCAGTATTTT. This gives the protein CASSAYGNRGPDTQYF.

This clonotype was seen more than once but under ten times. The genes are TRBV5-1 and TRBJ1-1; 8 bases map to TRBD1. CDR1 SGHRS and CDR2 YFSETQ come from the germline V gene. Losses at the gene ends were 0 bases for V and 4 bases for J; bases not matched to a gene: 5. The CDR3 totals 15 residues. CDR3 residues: CASSLGDRGGTEAFF. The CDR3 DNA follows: TGCGCCAGCAGCTTGGGAGACAGGGGCGGCACTGAAGCTTTCTTT.

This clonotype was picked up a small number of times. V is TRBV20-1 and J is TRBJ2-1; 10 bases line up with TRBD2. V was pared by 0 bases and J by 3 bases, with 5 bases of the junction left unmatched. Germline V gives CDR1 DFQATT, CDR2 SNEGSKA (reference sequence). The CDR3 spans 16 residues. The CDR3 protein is CSARDAAGGLYNEQFF. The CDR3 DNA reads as TGCAGTGCTAGAGATGCAGCGGGAGGGCTCTACAATGAGCAGTTCTTC.

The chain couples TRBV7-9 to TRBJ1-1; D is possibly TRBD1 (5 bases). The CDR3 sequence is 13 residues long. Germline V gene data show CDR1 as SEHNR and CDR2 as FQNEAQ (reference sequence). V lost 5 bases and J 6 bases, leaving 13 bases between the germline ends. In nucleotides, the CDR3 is TGTGCCAGCAGCCCCGGGACCGAGGCTGAAGCTTTCTTT. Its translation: CASSPGTEAEAFF.

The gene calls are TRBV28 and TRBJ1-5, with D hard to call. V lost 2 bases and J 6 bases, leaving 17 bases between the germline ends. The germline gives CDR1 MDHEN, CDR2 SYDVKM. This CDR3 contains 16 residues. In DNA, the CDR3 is TGTGCCAGCAGTTTAGTAGGAGCTTCAAGGAGTCAGCCCCAGCATTTT. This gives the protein CASSLVGASRSQPQHF.

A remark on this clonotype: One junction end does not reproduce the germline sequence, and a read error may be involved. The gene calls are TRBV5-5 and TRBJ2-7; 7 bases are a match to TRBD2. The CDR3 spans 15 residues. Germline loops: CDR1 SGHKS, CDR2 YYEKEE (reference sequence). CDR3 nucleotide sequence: TGTGCCACCAGCTCCAGGGAGGGTTTCTCCTACGAGCAGTACTTC. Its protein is CATSSREGFSYEQYF.

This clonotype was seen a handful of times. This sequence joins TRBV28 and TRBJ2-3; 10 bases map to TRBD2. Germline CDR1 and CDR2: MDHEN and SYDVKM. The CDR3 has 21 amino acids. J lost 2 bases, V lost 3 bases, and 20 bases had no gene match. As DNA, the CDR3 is TGTGCCAGCAGTTTCGAGCCAGGAACAACTTCAGCGGGAGGGCTCACAGATACGCAGTATTTT. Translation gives CASSFEPGTTSAGGLTDTQYF.

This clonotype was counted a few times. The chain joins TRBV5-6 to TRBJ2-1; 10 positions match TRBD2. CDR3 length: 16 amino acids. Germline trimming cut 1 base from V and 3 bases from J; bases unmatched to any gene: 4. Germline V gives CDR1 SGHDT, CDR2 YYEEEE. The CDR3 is CASSLPGLAVYNEQFF. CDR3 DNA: TGTGCCAGCAGCTTGCCCGGACTAGCGGTCTACAATGAGCAGTTCTTC.

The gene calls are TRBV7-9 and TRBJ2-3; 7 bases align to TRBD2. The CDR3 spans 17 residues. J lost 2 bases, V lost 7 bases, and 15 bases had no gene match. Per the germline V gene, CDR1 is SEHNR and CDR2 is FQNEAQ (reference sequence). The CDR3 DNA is TGTGCCAGCATTACGAGGGAGCGGGGCCCTACCACAGATACGCAGTATTTT. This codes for CASITRERGPTTDTQYF.

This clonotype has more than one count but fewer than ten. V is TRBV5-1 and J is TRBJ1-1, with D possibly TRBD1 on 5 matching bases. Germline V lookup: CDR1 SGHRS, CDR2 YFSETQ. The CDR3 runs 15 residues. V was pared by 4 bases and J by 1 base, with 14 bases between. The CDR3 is CASSLEGPPNTEAFF. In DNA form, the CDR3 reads TGCGCCAGCAGCCTGGAGGGGCCTCCGAACACTGAAGCTTTCTTT. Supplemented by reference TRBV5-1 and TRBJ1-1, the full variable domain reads KAGVTQTPRYLIKTRGQQVTLSCSPISGHRSVSWYQQTPGQGLQFLFEYFSETQRNKGNFPGRFSGRQFSNSRSEMNVSTLELGDSALYLCASSLEGPPNTEAFFGQGTRLTVV.

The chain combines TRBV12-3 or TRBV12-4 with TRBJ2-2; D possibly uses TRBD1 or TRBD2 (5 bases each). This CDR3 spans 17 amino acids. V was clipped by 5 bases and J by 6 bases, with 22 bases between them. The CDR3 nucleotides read TGTGCCAGCAGTCCCCGCTCCGCAGGGAGTAACCCCGGGGAGCTGTTTTTT. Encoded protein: CASSPRSAGSNPGELFF.

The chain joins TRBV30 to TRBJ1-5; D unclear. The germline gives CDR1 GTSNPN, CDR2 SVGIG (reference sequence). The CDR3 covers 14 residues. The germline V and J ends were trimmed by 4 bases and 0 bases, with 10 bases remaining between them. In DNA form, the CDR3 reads TGTGCCTGGAAGACACCTTATAGCAATCAGCCCCAGCATTTT. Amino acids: CAWKTPYSNQPQHF.

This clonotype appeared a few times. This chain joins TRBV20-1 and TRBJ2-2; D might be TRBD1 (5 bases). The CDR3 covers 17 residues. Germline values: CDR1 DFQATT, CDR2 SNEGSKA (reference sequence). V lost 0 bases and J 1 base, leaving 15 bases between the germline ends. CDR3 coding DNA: TGCAGTGCTAGAGATCGGCTTGGAGACAGGAACACCGGGGAGCTGTTTTTT. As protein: CSARDRLGDRNTGELFF.

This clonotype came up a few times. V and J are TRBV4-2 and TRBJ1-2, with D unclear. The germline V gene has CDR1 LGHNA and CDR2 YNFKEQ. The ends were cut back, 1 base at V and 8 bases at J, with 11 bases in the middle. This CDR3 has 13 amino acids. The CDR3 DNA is TGTGCCAGCAGCCAAGCCCCGACCTCGGGCTACACCTTC. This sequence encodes CASSQAPTSGYTF.

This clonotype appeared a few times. CDR3 amino acids: CASSRASGAQETQYF. The CDR3, as DNA: TGCGCCAGCAGTAGGGCTAGCGGGGCGCAAGAGACCCAGTACTTC. The genes are TRBV10-2 and TRBJ2-5; 9 nucleotides match TRBD2. Germline trimming cut 5 bases from V and 2 bases from J; bases unmatched to any gene: 6. Looked up from germline, CDR1 is WSHSY and CDR2 is SAAADI. This CDR3 contains 15 residues.

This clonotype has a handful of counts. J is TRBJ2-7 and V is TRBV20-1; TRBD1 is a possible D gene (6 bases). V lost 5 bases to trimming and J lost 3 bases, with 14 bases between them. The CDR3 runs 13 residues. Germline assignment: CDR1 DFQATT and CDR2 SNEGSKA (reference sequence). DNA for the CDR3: TGCAGTGCTCCAAGCTCAGGGGACTACGAGCAGTACTTC. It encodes CSAPSSGDYEQYF.

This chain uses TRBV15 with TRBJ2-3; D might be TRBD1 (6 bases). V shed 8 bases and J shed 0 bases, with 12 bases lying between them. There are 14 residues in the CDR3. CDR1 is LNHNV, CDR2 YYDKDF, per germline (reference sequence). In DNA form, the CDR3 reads TGTGCCACCCGGCCACAGGGAAGCACAGATACGCAGTATTTT. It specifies CATRPQGSTDTQYF. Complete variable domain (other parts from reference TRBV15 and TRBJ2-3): DAMVIQNPRYQVTQFGKPVTLSCSQTLNHNVMYWYQQKSSQAPKLLFHYYDKDFNNEADTPDNFQSRRPNTSFCFLDIRSPGLGDTAMYLCATRPQGSTDTQYFGPGTRLTVL.

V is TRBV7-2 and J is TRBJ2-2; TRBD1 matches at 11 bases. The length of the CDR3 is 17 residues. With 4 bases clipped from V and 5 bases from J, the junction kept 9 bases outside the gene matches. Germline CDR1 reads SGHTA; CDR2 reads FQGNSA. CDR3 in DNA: TGTGCCAGCAGCTCCTTCGGGACAGGGGGTTTGACCGGGGAGCTGTTTTTT. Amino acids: CASSSFGTGGLTGELFF.

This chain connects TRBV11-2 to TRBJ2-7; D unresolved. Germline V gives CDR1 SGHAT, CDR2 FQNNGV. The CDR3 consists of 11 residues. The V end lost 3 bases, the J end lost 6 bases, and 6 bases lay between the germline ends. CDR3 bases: TGTGCCAGCAGCTTTGGGGTCGAGCAGTACTTC. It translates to CASSFGVEQYF.

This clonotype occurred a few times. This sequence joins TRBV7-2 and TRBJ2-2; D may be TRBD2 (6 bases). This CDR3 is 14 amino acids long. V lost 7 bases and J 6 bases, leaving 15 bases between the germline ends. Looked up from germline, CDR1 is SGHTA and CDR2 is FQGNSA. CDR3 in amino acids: CASTSTAGSGELFF. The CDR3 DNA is TGTGCCAGCACCTCGACGGCGGGGTCCGGGGAGCTGTTTTTT.

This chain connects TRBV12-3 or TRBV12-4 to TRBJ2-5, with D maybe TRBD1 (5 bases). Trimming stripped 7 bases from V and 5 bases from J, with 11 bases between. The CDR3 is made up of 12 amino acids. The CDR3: CASTLGRETQYF. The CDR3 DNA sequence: TGTGCCAGCACGCTGGGGCGGGAGACCCAGTACTTC.

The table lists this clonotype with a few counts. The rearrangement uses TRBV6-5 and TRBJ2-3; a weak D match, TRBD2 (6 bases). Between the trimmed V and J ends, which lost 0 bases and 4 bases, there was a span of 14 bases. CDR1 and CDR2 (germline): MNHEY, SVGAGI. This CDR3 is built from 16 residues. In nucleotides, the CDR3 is TGTGCCAGCAGTTACTCGAGTCCGGGAGTGTCAGATACGCAGTATTTT. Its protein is CASSYSSPGVSDTQYF.

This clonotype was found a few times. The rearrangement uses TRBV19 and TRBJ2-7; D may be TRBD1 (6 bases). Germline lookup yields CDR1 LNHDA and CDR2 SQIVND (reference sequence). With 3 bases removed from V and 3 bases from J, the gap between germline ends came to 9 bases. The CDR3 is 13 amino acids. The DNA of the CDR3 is TGTGCCAGTAGTATGGACAGCGGCTACGAGCAGTACTTC. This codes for CASSMDSGYEQYF.

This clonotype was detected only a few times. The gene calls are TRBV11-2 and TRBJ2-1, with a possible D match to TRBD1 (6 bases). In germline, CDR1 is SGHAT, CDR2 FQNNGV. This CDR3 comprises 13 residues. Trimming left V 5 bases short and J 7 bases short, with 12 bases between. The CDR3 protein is CASSPRDINEQFF. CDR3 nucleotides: TGTGCCAGCAGCCCGAGGGACATTAATGAGCAGTTCTTC. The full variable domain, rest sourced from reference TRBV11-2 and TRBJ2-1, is EAGVAQSPRYKIIEKRQSVAFWCNPISGHATLYWYQQILGQGPKLLIQFQNNGVVDDSQLPKDRFSAERLKGVDSTLKIQPAKLEDSAVYLCASSPRDINEQFFGPGTRLTVL.

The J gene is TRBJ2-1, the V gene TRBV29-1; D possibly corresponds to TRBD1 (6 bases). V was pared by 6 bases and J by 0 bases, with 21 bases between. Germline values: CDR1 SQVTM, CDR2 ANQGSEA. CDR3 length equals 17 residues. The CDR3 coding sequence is TGCAGCGTCTTACAGGGTTCCGATCCGAGCTCCTACAATGAGCAGTTCTTC. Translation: CSVLQGSDPSSYNEQFF.